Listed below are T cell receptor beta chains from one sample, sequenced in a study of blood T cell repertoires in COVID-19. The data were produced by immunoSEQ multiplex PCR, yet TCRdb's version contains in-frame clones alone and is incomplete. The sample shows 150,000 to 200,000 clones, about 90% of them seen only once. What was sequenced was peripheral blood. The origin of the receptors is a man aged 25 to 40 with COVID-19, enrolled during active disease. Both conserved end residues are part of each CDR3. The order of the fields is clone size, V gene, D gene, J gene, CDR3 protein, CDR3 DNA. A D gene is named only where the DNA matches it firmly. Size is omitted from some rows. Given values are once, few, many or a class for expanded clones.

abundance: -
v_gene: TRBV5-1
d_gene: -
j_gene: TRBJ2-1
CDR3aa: CASSLGSGPYNEQFF
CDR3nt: TGCGCCAGCAGCCTAGGGAGTGGGCCTTACAATGAGCAGTTCTTC

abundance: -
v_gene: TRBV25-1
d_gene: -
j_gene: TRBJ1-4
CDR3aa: CASSAGEGEKLFF
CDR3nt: TGTGCCAGCAGTGCGGGGGAAGGTGAAAAACTGTTTTTT

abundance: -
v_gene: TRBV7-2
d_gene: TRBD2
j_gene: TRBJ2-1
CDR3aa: CASSPLAGYNNEQFF
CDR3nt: TGTGCCAGCAGCCCACTAGCGGGTTACAACAATGAGCAGTTCTTC

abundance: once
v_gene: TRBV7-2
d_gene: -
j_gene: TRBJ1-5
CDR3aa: CASSPSTADTFQPQHF
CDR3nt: TGTGCCAGCAGCCCTAGTACCGCAGATACCTTTCAGCCCCAGCATTTT

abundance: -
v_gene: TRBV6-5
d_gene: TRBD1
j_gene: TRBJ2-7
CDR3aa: CASSYSGQGTYEQYF
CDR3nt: TGTGCCAGCAGTTACTCGGGACAGGGCACCTACGAGCAGTACTTC

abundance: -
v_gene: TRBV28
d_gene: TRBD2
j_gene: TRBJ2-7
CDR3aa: CASSQLAAEQYF
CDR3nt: TGTGCCAGCAGCCAACTAGCGGCCGAGCAGTACTTC

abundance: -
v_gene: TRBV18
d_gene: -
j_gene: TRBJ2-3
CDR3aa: CASSPPSRGYTDTQYF
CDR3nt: TGTGCCAGCTCACCTCCCTCCAGGGGCTACACAGATACGCAGTATTTT

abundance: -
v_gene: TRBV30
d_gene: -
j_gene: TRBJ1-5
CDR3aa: CAWSVGGLGNQPQHF
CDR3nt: TGTGCCTGGAGTGTCGGGGGACTGGGCAATCAGCCCCAGCATTTT

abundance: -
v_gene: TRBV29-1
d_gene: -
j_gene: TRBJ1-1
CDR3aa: CSVEDTRRRTEAFF
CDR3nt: TGCAGCGTTGAAGACACCCGGAGGAGGACTGAAGCTTTCTTT

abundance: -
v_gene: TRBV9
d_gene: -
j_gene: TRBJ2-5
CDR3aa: CASSERAYQETQYF
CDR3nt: TGTGCCAGCAGCGAGCGGGCTTACCAAGAGACCCAGTACTTC

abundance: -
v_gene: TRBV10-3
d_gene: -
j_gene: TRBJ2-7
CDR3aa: CAIREYRDLLYEQYF
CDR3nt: TGTGCCATCAGGGAATACAGGGATTTGCTTTACGAGCAGTACTTC

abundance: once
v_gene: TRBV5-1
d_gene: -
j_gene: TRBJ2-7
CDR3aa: CASSLLGAAGYEQYF
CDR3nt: TGCGCCAGCAGCTTATTAGGTGCGGCGGGCTACGAGCAGTACTTC

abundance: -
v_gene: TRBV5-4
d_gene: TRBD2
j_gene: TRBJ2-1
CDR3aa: CASSTGLASFIEQFF
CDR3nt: TGTGCCAGCAGCACCGGACTAGCAAGTTTCATTGAGCAGTTCTTC

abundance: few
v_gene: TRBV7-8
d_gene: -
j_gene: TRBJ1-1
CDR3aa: CASSLGQVLEDTEAFF
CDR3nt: TGTGCCAGCAGCCTCGGTCAAGTTCTAGAGGACACTGAAGCTTTCTTT

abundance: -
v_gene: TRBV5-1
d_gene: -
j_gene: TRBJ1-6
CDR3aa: CASSLGRGSPLHF
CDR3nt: TGCGCCAGCAGCTTGGGGCGCGGTTCACCCCTCCACTTT

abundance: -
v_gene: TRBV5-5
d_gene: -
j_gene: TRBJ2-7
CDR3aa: CASSLGRGPGSYEQYF
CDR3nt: TGTGCCAGCAGCTTGGGGCGGGGGCCCGGTAGCTACGAGCAGTACTTC

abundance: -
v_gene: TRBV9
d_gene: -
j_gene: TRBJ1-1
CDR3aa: CASSVGRDNGNTEAFF
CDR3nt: TGTGCCAGCAGCGTAGGCAGGGATAATGGGAACACTGAAGCTTTCTTT

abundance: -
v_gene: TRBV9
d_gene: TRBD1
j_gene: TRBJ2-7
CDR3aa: CASSAGRQGYEQYF
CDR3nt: TGTGCCAGCAGCGCCGGTCGACAGGGCTACGAGCAGTACTTC

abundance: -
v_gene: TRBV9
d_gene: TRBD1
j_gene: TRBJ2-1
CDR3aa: CASSVGTGDEQFF
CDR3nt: TGTGCCAGCAGCGTAGGGACAGGGGATGAGCAGTTCTTC

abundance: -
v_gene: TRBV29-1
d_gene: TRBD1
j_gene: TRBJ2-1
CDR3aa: CSVEDPPTGAYEQFF
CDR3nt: TGCAGCGTTGAAGATCCCCCGACAGGGGCGTATGAGCAGTTCTTC

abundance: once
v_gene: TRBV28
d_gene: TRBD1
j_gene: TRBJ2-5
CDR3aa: CASSLTGEEETQYF
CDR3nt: TGTGCCAGCAGCTTAACAGGGGAAGAGGAGACCCAGTACTTC

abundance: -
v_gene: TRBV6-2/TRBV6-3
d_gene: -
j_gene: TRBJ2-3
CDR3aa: CASSYSPGERTDTQYF
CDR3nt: TGTGCCAGCAGTTACTCCCCGGGAGAACGCACAGATACGCAGTATTTT

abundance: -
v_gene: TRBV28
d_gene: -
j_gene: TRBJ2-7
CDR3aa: CASSSSNRAEQYF
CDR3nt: TGTGCCAGCAGTTCCTCCAACAGGGCAGAGCAGTACTTC

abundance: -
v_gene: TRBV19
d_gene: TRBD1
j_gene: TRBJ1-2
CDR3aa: CASSSRQGEGYTF
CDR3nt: TGTGCCAGTAGTTCCCGACAGGGGGAAGGCTACACCTTC

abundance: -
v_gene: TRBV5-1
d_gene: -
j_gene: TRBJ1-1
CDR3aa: CASSLESGRGEAFF
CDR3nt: TGCGCCAGCAGCTTAGAATCAGGTCGCGGGGAAGCTTTCTTT

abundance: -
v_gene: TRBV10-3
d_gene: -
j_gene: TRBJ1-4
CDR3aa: CAISAKGRGEKLFF
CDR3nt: TGTGCCATCAGTGCCAAGGGAAGGGGTGAAAAACTGTTTTTT

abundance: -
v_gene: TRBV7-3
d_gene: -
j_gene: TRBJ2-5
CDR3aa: CASSSPAEETQYF
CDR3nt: TGTGCCAGCAGCTCCCCAGCGGAAGAGACCCAGTACTTC

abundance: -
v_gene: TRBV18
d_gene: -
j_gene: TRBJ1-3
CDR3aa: CASSPRIPGASGNTIYF
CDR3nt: TGTGCCAGCTCACCACGTATTCCAGGGGCCTCTGGAAACACCATATATTTT

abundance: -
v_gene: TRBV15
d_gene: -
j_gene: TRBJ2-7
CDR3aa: CATSREGRGQNEQYF
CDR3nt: TGTGCCACCAGCAGAGAGGGCAGGGGCCAAAACGAGCAGTACTTC

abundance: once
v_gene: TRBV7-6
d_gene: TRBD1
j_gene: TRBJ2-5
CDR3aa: CASSPYPGGQETQYF
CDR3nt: TGTGCCAGCAGCCCGTATCCAGGGGGACAAGAGACCCAGTACTTC

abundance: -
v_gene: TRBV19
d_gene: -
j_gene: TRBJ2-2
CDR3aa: CASSQLRELFF
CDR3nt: TGTGCCAGTAGCCAACTAAGGGAGCTGTTTTTT

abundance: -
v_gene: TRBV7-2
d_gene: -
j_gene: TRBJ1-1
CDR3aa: CASSRRTGSNTEAFF
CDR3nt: TGTGCCAGCAGCCGGAGGACGGGCTCGAACACTGAAGCTTTCTTT

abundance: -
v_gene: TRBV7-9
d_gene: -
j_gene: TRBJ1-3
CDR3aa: CASSSRVSSGNTIYF
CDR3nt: TGTGCCAGCAGCTCCAGGGTATCCTCTGGAAACACCATATATTTT

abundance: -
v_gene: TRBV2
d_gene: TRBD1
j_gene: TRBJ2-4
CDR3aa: CASRSGTGVGDIQYF
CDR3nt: TGTGCCAGCAGGAGCGGGACAGGGGTTGGAGACATTCAGTACTTC

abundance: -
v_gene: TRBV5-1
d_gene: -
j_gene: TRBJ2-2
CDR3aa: CASSLGQATGELFF
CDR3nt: TGCGCCAGCAGCTTGGGACAGGCCACCGGGGAGCTGTTTTTT

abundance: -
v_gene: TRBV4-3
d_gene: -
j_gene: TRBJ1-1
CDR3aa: CASSQGRAWTAPLNTEAFF
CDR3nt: TGCGCCAGCAGCCAAGGCAGGGCTTGGACAGCTCCCCTGAACACTGAAGCTTTCTTT

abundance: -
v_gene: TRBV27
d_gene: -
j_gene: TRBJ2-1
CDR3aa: CASSLFRGISYNEQFF
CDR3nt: TGTGCCAGCAGTTTATTTAGGGGAATCTCCTACAATGAGCAGTTCTTC

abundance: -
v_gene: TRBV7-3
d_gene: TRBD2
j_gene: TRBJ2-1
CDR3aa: CASSLGTSGYNEQFF
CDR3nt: TGTGCCAGCAGCTTAGGGACTAGCGGTTACAATGAGCAGTTCTTC

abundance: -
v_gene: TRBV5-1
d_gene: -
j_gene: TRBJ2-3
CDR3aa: CASSSPNRDTQYF
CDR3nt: TGCGCCAGCAGCTCCCCGAATAGAGATACGCAGTATTTT

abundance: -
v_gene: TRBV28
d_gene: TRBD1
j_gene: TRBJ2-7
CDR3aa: CASSHGTAIYEQYF
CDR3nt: TGTGCCAGCAGCCATGGGACAGCCATCTACGAGCAGTACTTC

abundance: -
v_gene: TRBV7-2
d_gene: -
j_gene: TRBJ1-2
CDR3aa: CASSYSGHSNYGYTF
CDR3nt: TGTGCCAGCAGCTACTCGGGACACTCTAACTATGGCTACACCTTC

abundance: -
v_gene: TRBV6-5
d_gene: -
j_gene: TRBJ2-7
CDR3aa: CASSYEQGSFYEQYF
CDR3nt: TGTGCCAGCAGTTACGAGCAGGGGAGTTTCTACGAGCAGTACTTC

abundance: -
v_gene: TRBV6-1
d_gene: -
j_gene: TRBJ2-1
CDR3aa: CASSEAQPHLGGFF
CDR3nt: TGTGCCAGCAGTGAAGCGCAACCCCACCTAGGGGGGTTCTTC

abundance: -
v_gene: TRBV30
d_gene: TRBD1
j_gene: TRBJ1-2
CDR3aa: CAWSAGQGYGYTF
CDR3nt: TGTGCCTGGAGTGCGGGACAGGGGTATGGCTACACCTTC

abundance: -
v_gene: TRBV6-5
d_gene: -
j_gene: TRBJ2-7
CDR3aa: CASSRDTLEQYF
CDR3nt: TGTGCCAGCAGTCGGGACACCCTGGAGCAGTACTTC

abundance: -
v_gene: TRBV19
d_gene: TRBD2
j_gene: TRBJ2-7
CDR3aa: CASSLSGSPSYEQYF
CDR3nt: TGTGCCAGTAGTTTAAGCGGGAGCCCGTCCTACGAGCAGTACTTC

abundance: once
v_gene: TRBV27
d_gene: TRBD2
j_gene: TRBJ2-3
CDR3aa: CASSLTSGYTDTQYF
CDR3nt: TGTGCCAGCAGTTTGACTAGCGGGTACACAGATACGCAGTATTTT

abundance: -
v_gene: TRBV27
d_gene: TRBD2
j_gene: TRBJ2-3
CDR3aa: CASSFSSGYTQYF
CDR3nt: TGTGCCAGCAGTTTCTCTAGCGGATATACGCAGTATTTT

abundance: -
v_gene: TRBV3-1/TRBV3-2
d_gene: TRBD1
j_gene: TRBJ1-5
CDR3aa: CASSLTGGNSNQPQHF
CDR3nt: TGTGCCAGCAGCCTGACAGGGGGCAATAGCAATCAGCCCCAGCATTTT

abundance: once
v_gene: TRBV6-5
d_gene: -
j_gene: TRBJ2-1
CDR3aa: CASRDTYYNEQFF
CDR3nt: TGTGCCAGCAGAGACACTTATTACAATGAGCAGTTCTTC

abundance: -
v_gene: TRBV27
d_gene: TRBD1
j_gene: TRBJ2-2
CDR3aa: CASSGTALFGELFF
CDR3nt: TGTGCCAGCAGTGGGACAGCGCTTTTCGGGGAGCTGTTTTTT